The source of this T cell receptor (beta chain) is a study of metastatic and nonmetastatic thyroid tumors. On the study more broadly: Where malignant and benign thyroid patients were concerned, repertoires were compared across blood and tumor or nodule tissue.

General observations from the study: Versus benign nodules, malignant thyroid tumors reportedly had significantly higher TCR beta diversity, in blood and tumor.

No patient had received any treatment before thyroid surgery. Original handling: Construction of a distant-metastasis classifier for papillary thyroid cancer relied on CDR3 differences across clinicopathological groups. TCRdb re-analyzed the PCR reads using MiXCR. The authors' filters were not applied to this entry. The data contain approximately 5,000 clones, around 37% of them singletons. This CDR3 spans 16 amino acids. Trimming took 5 bases from V and 3 from J; bases not matched to a gene: 10. Germline-derived CDR1 and CDR2 are MDHEN and SYDVKM. This clone was observed a handful of times. Antigen unknown.

This clonotype was sampled from a male donor with papillary thyroid cancer or a benign thyroid nodule (not recorded which). Some clones in this sample may be carry-over from other donors' samples. The specimen sequenced was tumor tissue. The rearrangement joins TRBV28 to TRBJ1-1; 9 bases are shared with TRBD1. The CDR3 DNA is TGTGCCAGCAGTCCGGCATGGACAGGGGACGACACTGAAGCTTTCTTT. It codes for CASSPAWTGDDTEAFF.